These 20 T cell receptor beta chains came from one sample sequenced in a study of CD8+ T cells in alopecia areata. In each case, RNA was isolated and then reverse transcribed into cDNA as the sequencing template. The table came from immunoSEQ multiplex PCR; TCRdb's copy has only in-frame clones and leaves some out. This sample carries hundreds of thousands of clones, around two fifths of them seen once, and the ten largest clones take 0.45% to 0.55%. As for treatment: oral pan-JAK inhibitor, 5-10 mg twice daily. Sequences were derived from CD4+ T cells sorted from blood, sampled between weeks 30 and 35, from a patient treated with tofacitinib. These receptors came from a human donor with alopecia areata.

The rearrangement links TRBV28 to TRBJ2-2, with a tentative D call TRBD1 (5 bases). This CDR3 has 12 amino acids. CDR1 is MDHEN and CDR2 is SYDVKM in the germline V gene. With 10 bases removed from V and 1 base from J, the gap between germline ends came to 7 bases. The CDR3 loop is CATQGNTGELFF. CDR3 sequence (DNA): TGTGCCACCCAGGGGAACACCGGGGAGCTGTTTTTT. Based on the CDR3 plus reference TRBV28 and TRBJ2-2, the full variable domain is DVKVTQSSRYLVKRTGEKVFLECVQDMDHENMFWYRQDPGLGLRLIYFSYDVKMKEKGDIPEGYSVSREKKERFSLILESASTNQTSMYLCATQGNTGELFFGEGSRLTVL.

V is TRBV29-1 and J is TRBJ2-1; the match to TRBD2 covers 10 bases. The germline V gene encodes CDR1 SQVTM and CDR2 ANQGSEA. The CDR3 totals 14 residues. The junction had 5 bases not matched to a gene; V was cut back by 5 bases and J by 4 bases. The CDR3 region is CSVTASGSYNEQFF. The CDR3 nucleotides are TGCAGCGTTACCGCTAGCGGGAGTTACAATGAGCAGTTCTTC.

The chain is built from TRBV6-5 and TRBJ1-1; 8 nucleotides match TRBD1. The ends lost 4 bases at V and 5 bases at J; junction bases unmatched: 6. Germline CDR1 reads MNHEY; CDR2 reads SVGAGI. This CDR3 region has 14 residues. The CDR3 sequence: CASSLQGVRTEAFF. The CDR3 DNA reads TGTGCCAGCAGTTTACAGGGGGTTCGAACTGAAGCTTTCTTT.

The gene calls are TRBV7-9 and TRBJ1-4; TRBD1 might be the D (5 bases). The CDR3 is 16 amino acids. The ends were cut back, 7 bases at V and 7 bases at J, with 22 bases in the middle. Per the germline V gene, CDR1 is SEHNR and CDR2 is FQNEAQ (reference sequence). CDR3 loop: CASTLAGSETSEKLFF. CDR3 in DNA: TGTGCCAGCACCCTCGCAGGGAGTGAAACAAGTGAAAAACTGTTTTTT.

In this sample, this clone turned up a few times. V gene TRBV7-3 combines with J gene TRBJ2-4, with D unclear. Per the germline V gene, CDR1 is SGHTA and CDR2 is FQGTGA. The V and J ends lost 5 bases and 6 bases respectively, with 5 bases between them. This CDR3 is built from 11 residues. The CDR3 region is CASSPGNIQYF. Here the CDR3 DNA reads TGTGCCAGCAGCCCGGGAAACATTCAGTACTTC.

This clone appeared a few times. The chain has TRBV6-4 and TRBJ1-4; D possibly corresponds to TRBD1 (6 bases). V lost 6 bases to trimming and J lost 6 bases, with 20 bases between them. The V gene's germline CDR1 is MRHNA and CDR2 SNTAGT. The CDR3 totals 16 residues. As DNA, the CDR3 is TGTGCCAGCAGCCCGCCACCTAGGACAGCTTATGAAAAACTGTTTTTT. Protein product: CASSPPPRTAYEKLFF.

In DNA form, the CDR3 reads TGTGCCAGCAGTTATCTGGGGGAAGAGACCCAGTACTTC. This translates into CASSYLGEETQYF. The chain joins TRBV6-5 to TRBJ2-5; D may correspond to TRBD1 or TRBD2 (5 bases each). This CDR3 is built from 13 residues. CDR1 and CDR2 from the germline V gene are MNHEY and SVGAGI. Trimming stripped 3 bases from V and 3 bases from J, with 8 bases between.

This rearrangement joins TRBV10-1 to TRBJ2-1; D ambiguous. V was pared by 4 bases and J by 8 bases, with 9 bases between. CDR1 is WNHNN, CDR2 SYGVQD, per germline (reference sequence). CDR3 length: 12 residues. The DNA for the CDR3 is TGCGCCAGCAGTGCGAGCTATGATGAGCAGTTCTTC. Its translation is CASSASYDEQFF.

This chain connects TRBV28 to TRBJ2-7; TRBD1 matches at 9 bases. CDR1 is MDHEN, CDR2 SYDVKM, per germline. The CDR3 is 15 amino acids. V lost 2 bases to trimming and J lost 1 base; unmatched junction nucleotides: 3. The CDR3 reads CASSLATGGSYEQYF. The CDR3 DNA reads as TGTGCCAGCAGTTTAGCGACAGGGGGGTCCTACGAGCAGTACTTC.

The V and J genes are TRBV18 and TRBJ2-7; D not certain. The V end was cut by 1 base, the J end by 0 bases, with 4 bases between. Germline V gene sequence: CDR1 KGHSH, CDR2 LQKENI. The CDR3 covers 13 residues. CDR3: CASSPQSSYEQYF. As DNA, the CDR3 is TGTGCCAGCTCACCACAGAGCTCCTACGAGCAGTACTTC.

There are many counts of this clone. The CDR3 loop reads CASSLTTSEQYF. CDR3 in DNA: TGTGCCAGCAGCTTAACGACTAGCGAGCAGTACTTC. The gene calls are TRBV7-9 and TRBJ2-7, with a tentative D call TRBD2 (6 bases). V lost 2 bases, J lost 6 bases, and 8 bases lay in between. Germline V lookup: CDR1 SEHNR, CDR2 FQNEAQ (reference sequence). The CDR3 extends over 12 amino acids.

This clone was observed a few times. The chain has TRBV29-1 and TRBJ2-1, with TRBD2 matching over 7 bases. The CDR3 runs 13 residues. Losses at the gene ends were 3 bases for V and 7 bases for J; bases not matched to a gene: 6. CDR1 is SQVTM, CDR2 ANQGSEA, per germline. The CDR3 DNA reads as TGCAGCGTTGAGCGGTCGCGGGGGAATGAGCAGTTCTTC. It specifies CSVERSRGNEQFF.

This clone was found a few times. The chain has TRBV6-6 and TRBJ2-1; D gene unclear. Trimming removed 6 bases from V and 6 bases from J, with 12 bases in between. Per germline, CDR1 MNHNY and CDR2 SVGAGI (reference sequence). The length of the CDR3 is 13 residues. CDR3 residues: CASSLPPGNEQFF. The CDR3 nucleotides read TGTGCCAGCAGCTTACCTCCGGGCAATGAGCAGTTCTTC.

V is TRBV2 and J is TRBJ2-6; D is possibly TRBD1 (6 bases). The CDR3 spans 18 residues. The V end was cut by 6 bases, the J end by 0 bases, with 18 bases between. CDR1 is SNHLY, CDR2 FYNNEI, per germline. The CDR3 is CASSLQGTHHSGANVLTF. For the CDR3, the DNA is TGTGCCAGCAGCCTACAGGGTACCCACCACTCTGGGGCCAACGTCCTGACTTTC.

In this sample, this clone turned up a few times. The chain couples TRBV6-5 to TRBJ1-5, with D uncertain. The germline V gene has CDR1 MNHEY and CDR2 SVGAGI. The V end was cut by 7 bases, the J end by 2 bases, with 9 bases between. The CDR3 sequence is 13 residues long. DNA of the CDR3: TGTGCCAGCAAGAAGGGAGGCAATCAGCCCCAGCATTTT. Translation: CASKKGGNQPQHF.

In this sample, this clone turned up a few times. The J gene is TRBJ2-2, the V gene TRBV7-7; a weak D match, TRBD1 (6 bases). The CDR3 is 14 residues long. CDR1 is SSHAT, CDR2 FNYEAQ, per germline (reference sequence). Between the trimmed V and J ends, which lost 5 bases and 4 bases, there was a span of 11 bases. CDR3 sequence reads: CASSLGHSTGELFF. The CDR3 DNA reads TGTGCCAGCAGCCTGGGACATTCCACCGGGGAGCTGTTTTTT.

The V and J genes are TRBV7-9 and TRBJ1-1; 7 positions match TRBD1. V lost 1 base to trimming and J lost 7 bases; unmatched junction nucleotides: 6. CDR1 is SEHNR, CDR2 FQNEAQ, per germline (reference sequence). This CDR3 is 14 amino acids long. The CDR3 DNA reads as TGTGCCAGCAGCTTAGAACAGGGGAATCTTGAAGCTTTCTTT. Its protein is CASSLEQGNLEAFF.

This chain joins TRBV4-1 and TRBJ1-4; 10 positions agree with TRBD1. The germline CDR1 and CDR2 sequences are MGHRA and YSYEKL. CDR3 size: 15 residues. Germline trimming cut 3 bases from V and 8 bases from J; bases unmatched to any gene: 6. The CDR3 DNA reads TGCGCCAGCAGCCATGTCCGGGACAGGGGAGAAAAACTGTTTTTT. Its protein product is CASSHVRDRGEKLFF.

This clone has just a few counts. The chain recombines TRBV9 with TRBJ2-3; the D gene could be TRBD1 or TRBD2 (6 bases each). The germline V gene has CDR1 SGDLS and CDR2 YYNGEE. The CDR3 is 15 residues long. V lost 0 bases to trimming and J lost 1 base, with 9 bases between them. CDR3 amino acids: CASSVGGARTDTQYF. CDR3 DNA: TGTGCCAGCAGCGTAGGGGGGGCCCGCACAGATACGCAGTATTTT.

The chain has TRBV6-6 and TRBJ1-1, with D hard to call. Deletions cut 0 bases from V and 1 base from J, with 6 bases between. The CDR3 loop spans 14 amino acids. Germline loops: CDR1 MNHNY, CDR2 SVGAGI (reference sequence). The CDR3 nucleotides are TGTGCCAGCAGTTACTCGGGGAGGAACACTGAAGCTTTCTTT. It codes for CASSYSGRNTEAFF.